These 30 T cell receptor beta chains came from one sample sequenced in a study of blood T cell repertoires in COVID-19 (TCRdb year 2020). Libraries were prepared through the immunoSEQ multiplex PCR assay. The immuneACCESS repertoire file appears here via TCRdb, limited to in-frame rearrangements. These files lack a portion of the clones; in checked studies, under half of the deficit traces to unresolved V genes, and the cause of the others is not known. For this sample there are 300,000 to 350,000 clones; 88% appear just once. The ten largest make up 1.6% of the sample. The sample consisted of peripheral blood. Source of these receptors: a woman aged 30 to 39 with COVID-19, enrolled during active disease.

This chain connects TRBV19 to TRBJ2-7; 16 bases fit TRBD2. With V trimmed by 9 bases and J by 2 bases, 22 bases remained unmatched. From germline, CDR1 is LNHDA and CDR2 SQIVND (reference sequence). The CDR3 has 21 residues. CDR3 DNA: TGTGCCAGCGTCCCAGGGCAGACTCCGGGACTAGCGGGGGGGCCCCCCTACGAGCAGTACGTC. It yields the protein CASVPGQTPGLAGGPPYEQYV.

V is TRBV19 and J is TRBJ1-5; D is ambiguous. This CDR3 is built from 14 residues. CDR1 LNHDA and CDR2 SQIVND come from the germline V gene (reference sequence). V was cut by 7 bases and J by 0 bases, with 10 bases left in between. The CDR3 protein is CASKDGVSNQPQHF. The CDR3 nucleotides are TGTGCCAGTAAAGATGGAGTTAGCAATCAGCCCCAGCATTTT. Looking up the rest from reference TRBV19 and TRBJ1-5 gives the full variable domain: DGGITQSPKYLFRKEGQNVTLSCEQNLNHDAMYWYRQDPGQGLRLIYYSQIVNDFQKGDIAEGYSVSREKKESFPLTVTSAQKNPTAFYLCASKDGVSNQPQHFGDGTRLSIL.

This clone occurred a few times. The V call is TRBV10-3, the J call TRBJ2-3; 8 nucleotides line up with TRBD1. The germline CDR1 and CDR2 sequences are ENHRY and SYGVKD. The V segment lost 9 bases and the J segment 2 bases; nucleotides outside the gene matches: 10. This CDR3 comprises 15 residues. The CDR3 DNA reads TGTGCCATTATGGAGGGGACAGGCGTCACAGATACGCAGTATTTT. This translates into CAIMEGTGVTDTQYF.

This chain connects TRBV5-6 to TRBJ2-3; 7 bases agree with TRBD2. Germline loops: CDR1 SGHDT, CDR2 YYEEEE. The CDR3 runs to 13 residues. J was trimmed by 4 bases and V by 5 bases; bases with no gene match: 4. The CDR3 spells CASRMAGADTQYF. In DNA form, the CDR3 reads TGTGCCAGCAGGATGGCGGGGGCAGATACGCAGTATTTT. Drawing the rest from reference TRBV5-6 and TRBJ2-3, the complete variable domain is DAGVTQSPTHLIKTRGQQVTLRCSPKSGHDTVSWYQQALGQGPQFIFQYYEEEERQRGNFPDRFSGHQFPNYSSELNVNALLLGDSALYLCASRMAGADTQYFGPGTRLTVL.

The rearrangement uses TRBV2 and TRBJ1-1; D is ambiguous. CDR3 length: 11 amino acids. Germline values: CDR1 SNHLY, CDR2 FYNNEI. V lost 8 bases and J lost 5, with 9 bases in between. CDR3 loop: CASERFTEAFF. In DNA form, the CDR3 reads TGTGCCAGCGAGAGGTTTACTGAAGCTTTCTTT. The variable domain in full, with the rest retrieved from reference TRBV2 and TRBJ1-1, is EPEVTQTPSHQVTQMGQEVILRCVPISNHLYFYWYRQILGQKVEFLVSFYNNEISEKSEIFDDQFSVERPDGSNFTLKIRSTKLEDSAMYFCASERFTEAFFGQGTRLTVV.

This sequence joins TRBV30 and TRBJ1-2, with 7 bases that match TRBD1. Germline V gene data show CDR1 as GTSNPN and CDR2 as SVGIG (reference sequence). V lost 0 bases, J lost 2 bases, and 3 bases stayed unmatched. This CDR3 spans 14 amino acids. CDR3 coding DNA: TGTGCCTGGAGTGTAAACAGGGGCAACTATGGCTACACCTTC. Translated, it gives CAWSVNRGNYGYTF.

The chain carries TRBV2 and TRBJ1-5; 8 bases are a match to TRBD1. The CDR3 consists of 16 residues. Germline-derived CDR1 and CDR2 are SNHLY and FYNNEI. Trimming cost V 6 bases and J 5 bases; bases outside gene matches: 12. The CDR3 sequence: CASSLGRTGRYQPQHF. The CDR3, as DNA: TGTGCCAGCAGCCTCGGCCGGACAGGGAGATATCAGCCCCAGCATTTT.

CDR3 residues: CASSLEVQGGNPNYGYTF. For the CDR3, the DNA is TGTGCCAGCAGCTTGGAGGTACAGGGGGGTAATCCTAACTATGGCTACACCTTC. This sequence joins TRBV5-5 and TRBJ1-2; 8 bases line up with TRBD1. The germline gives CDR1 SGHKS, CDR2 YYEKEE (reference sequence). CDR3 length: 18 amino acids. The V and J ends lost 0 bases and 0 bases, in that order; junction bases with no gene match: 10.

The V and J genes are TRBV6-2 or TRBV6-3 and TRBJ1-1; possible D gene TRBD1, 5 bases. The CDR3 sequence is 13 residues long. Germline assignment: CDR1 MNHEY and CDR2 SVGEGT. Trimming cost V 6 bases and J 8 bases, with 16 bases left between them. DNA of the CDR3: TGTGCCAGCAGCCAGGCGGGGGTAGGGGAAGCTTTCTTT. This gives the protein CASSQAGVGEAFF.

CDR3 region: CASSVRQGSNEKLFF. CDR3 bases: TGTGCCAGCAGCGTCCGACAGGGGTCGAATGAAAAACTGTTTTTT. The chain links TRBV7-8 to TRBJ1-4; 8 nucleotides agree with TRBD1. After removal of 5 bases from V and 5 bases from J, the junction contained 7 bases not matched to a gene. The CDR3 extends over 15 amino acids. CDR1 is SGHVS, CDR2 FQNEAQ, per germline.

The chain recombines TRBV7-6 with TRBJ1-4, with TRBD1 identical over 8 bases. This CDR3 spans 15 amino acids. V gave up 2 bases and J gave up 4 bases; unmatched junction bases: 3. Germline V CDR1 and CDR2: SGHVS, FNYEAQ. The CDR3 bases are TGTGCCAGCAGCTTATCCGACAGGGGTAATGAAAAACTGTTTTTT. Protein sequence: CASSLSDRGNEKLFF.

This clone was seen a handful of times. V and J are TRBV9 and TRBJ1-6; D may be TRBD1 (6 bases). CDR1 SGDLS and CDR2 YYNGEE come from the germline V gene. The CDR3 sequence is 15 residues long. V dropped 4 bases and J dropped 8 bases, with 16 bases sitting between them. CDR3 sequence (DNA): TGTGCCAGCAGCACACAGGGTGGAAGGGATTCACCCCTCCACTTT. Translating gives CASSTQGGRDSPLHF.

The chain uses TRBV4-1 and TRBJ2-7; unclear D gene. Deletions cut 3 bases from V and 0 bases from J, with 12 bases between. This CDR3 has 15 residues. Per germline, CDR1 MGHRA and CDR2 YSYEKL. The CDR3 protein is CASSQGPTNSYEQYF. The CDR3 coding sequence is TGCGCCAGCAGCCAGGGCCCGACCAACTCCTACGAGCAGTACTTC.

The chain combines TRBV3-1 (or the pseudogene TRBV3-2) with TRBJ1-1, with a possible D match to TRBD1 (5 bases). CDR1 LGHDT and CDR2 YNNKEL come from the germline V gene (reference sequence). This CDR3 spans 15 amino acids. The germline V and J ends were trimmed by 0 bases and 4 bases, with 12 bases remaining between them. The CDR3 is CASSQDGAGFTEAFF. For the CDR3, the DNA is TGTGCCAGCAGCCAAGATGGGGCAGGGTTCACTGAAGCTTTCTTT.

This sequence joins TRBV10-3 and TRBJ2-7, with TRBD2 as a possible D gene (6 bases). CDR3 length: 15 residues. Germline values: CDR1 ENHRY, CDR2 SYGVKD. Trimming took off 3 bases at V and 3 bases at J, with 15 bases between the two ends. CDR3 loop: CAISDLEGNIYEQYF. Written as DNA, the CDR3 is TGTGCCATCAGTGATTTGGAGGGGAATATCTACGAGCAGTACTTC.

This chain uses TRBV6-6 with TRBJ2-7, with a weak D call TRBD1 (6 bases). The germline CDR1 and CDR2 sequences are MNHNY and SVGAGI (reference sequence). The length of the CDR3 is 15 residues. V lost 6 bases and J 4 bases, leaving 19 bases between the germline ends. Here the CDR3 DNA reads TGTGCCAGCAGCCCGAGATCCGACAGGAGTTACGAGCAGTACGTC. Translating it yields CASSPRSDRSYEQYV.

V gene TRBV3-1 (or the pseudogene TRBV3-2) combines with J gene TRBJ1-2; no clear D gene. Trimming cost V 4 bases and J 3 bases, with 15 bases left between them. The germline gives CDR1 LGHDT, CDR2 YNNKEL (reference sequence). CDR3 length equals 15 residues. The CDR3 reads CASSPGAGGYYGYTF. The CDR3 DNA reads TGTGCCAGCAGCCCCGGAGCGGGAGGGTACTATGGCTACACCTTC.

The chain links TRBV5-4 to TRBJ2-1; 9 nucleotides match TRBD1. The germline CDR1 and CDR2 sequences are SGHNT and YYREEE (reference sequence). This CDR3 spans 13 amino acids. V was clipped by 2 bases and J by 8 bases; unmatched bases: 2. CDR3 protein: CASSFTGGDEQFF. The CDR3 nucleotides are TGTGCCAGCAGCTTCACAGGGGGCGATGAGCAGTTCTTC.

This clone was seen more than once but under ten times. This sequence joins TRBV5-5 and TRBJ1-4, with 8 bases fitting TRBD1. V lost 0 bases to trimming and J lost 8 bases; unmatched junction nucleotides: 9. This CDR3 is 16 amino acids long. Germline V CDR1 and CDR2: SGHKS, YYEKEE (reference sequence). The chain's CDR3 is CASSLARTGISEKLFF. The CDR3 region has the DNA TGTGCCAGCAGCTTGGCGAGGACAGGGATATCGGAAAAACTGTTTTTT.

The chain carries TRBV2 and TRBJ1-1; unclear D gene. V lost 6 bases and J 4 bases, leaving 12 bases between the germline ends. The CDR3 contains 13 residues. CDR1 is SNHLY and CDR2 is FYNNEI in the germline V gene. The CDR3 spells CASRERERTEAFF. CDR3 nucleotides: TGTGCCAGCAGGGAACGGGAACGCACTGAAGCTTTCTTT.

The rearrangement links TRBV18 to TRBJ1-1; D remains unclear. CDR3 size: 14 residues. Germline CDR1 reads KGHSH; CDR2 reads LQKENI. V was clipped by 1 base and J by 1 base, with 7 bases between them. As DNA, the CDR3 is TGTGCCAGCTCACCACTCCCGGGGAACACTGAAGCTTTCTTT. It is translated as CASSPLPGNTEAFF.

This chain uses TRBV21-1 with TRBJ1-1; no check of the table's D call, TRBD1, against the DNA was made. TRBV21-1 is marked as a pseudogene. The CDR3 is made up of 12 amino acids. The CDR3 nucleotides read TGTGCCAGCAGCAAGTCGACAGGGCGGGCTTTCTTT. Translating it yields CASSKSTGRAFF.

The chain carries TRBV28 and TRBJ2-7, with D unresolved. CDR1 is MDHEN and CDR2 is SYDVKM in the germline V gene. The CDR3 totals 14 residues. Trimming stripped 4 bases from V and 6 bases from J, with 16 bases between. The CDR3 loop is CASSSRLTPGEQYV. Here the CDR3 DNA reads TGTGCCAGCAGTTCCAGGTTAACCCCCGGCGAGCAGTACGTC.

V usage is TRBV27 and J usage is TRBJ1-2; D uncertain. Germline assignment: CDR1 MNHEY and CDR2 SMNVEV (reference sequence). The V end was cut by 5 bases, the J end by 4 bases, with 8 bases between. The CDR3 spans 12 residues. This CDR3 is CASSTPPYGYTF. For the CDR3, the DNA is TGTGCCAGCAGTACACCCCCCTATGGCTACACCTTC.

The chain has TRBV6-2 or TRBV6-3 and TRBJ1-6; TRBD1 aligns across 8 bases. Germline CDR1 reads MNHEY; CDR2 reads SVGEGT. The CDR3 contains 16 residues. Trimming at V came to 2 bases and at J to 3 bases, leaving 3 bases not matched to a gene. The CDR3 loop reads CASSYRGTGYNSPLHF. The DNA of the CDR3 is TGTGCCAGCAGTTACCGGGGGACAGGCTATAATTCACCCCTCCACTTT.

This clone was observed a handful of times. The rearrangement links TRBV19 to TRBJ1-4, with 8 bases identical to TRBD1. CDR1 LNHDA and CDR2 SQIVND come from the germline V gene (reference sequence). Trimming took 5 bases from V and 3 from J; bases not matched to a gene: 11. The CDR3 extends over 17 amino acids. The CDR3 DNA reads TGTGCCAGTAGTTTGGGGGCAGGGGGCCTGGCTAATGAAAAACTGTTTTTT. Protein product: CASSLGAGGLANEKLFF.

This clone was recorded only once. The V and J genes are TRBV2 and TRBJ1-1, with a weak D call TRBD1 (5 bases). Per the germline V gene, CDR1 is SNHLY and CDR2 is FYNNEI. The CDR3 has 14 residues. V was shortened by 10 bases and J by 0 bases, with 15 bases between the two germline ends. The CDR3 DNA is TGTGCCACCACCCTGGGGGGGTTGAACACTGAAGCTTTCTTT. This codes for CATTLGGLNTEAFF.

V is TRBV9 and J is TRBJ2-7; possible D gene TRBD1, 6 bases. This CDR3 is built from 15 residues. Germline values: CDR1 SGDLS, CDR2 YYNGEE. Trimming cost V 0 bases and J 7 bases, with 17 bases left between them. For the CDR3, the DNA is TGTGCCAGCAGCGTAGTGGATACACAGGGCAGTGAGCAGTACTTC. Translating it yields CASSVVDTQGSEQYF.

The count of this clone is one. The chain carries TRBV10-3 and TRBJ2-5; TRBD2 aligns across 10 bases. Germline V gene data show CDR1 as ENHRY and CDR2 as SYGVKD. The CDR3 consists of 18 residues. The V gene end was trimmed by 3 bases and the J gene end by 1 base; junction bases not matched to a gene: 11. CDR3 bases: TGTGCCATCAGTGATCCGTTAGCGGGAGGCCCCCCCCAAGAGACCCAGTACTTC. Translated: CAISDPLAGGPPQETQYF.

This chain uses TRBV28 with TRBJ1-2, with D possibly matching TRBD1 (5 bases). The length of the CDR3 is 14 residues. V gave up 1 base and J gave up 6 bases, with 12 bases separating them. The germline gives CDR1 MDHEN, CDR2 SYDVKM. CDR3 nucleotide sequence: TGTGCCAGCAGTTTATATCTAGGGGAGGATGGCTACACCTTC. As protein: CASSLYLGEDGYTF.